These T cell receptor beta chains were read from a single sample in a study of cytomegalovirus exposure and HLA in healthy donors. Sequenced by immunoSEQ multiplex PCR; TCRdb stores in-frame clones only, minus some. The sample holds around 100,000 clones; 55% to 65% are singletons and the top ten take around 2.2%. The specimen sequenced was PBMCs. The receptors were gathered from a woman in her thirties in good health and CMV-seronegative. The CDR3 runs from the conserved cysteine through the conserved F or W. The order of the fields is J gene, V gene, clone size, D gene, CDR3 protein, CDR3 DNA. D genes are given only for firm matches. Size is stated for part of the rows, as once, few or many counts, or as a class when the clone is expanded.

j_gene: TRBJ2-3
v_gene: TRBV5-5
abundance: -
d_gene: TRBD2
CDR3aa: CASSWTSGREGDTQYF
CDR3nt: TGTGCCAGCAGCTGGACTAGCGGGAGGGAGGGAGATACGCAGTATTTT

j_gene: TRBJ2-7
v_gene: TRBV10-1
abundance: -
d_gene: TRBD2
CDR3aa: CASGPGLAGVYEQYF
CDR3nt: TGCGCCAGCGGTCCCGGACTAGCGGGAGTATACGAGCAGTACTTC

j_gene: TRBJ1-3
v_gene: TRBV7-9
abundance: -
d_gene: -
CDR3aa: CASSLWEGRAGNTIYF
CDR3nt: TGTGCCAGCAGCTTATGGGAGGGGAGAGCTGGAAACACCATATATTTT

j_gene: TRBJ1-1
v_gene: TRBV5-4
abundance: -
d_gene: TRBD1
CDR3aa: CASSSPGQGNTEAFF
CDR3nt: TGTGCCAGCAGCTCACCGGGACAGGGAAACACTGAAGCTTTCTTT

j_gene: TRBJ2-1
v_gene: TRBV11-1
abundance: -
d_gene: -
CDR3aa: CASSRDSRSYNEQFF
CDR3nt: TGTGCCAGCAGCAGGGACTCCCGCTCCTACAATGAGCAGTTCTTC

j_gene: TRBJ2-1
v_gene: TRBV7-9
abundance: -
d_gene: TRBD2
CDR3aa: CASSPSHWAGGKTYNEQFF
CDR3nt: TGTGCCAGCAGCCCCTCCCACTGGGCGGGAGGCAAGACATACAATGAGCAGTTCTTC

j_gene: TRBJ2-7
v_gene: TRBV6-1
abundance: -
d_gene: TRBD2
CDR3aa: CASSESLGGSNYEQYF
CDR3nt: TGTGCCAGCAGTGAATCTCTGGGCGGGAGTAACTACGAGCAGTACTTC

j_gene: TRBJ2-7
v_gene: TRBV14
abundance: few
d_gene: TRBD1
CDR3aa: CASSPQGESDFEQYF
CDR3nt: TGTGCCAGCAGCCCGCAGGGGGAGTCCGATTTCGAGCAGTACTTC

j_gene: TRBJ2-2
v_gene: TRBV4-1
abundance: -
d_gene: TRBD1
CDR3aa: CASSQEGVGQGAAGELFF
CDR3nt: TGCGCCAGCAGCCAGGAAGGGGTAGGACAGGGGGCCGCCGGGGAGCTGTTTTTT

j_gene: TRBJ1-2
v_gene: TRBV27
abundance: -
d_gene: -
CDR3aa: CASSPSGAFYGYTF
CDR3nt: TGTGCCAGCAGTCCGTCTGGGGCCTTCTATGGCTACACCTTC

j_gene: TRBJ1-6
v_gene: TRBV19
abundance: -
d_gene: -
CDR3aa: CASSNQGVGVNSPLHF
CDR3nt: TGTGCCAGTAGTAATCAAGGGGTAGGGGTTAATTCACCCCTCCACTTT

j_gene: TRBJ2-3
v_gene: TRBV7-9
abundance: -
d_gene: -
CDR3aa: CASSLHEDTQYF
CDR3nt: TGTGCCAGCAGCTTACATGAGGATACGCAGTATTTT

j_gene: TRBJ2-1
v_gene: TRBV28
abundance: -
d_gene: TRBD2
CDR3aa: CASSLLAGAGDEQFF
CDR3nt: TGTGCCAGCAGTCTCCTAGCGGGAGCAGGAGATGAGCAGTTCTTC

j_gene: TRBJ2-7
v_gene: TRBV5-1
abundance: -
d_gene: -
CDR3aa: CASRPSTGHYYEQYF
CDR3nt: TGCGCCAGCAGACCTTCTACGGGACACTACTACGAGCAGTACTTC

j_gene: TRBJ2-3
v_gene: TRBV30
abundance: once
d_gene: TRBD1
CDR3aa: CAWAPGTGVITDTQYF
CDR3nt: TGTGCCTGGGCGCCTGGGACAGGGGTCATCACAGATACGCAGTATTTT

j_gene: TRBJ2-3
v_gene: TRBV2
abundance: -
d_gene: TRBD2
CDR3aa: CASKTSGYTDTQYF
CDR3nt: TGTGCCAGCAAGACTAGCGGATACACAGATACGCAGTATTTT

j_gene: TRBJ1-3
v_gene: TRBV2
abundance: once
d_gene: TRBD1
CDR3aa: CASTLTGGLSGNTIYF
CDR3nt: TGTGCCAGCACTCTCACAGGGGGCCTCTCTGGAAACACCATATATTTT

j_gene: TRBJ1-1
v_gene: TRBV5-8
abundance: few
d_gene: TRBD1
CDR3aa: CASSLQGATEAFF
CDR3nt: TGTGCCAGCAGCTTGCAGGGGGCCACTGAAGCTTTCTTT

j_gene: TRBJ1-1
v_gene: TRBV6-1
abundance: few
d_gene: -
CDR3aa: CASSEAERMNTEAFF
CDR3nt: TGTGCCAGCAGTGAAGCGGAGAGGATGAACACTGAAGCTTTCTTT

j_gene: TRBJ2-1
v_gene: TRBV5-1
abundance: -
d_gene: TRBD2
CDR3aa: CASSGGRALNEQFF
CDR3nt: TGCGCCAGCAGCGGCGGGAGGGCCCTGAATGAGCAGTTCTTC

j_gene: TRBJ1-5
v_gene: TRBV18
abundance: -
d_gene: TRBD1
CDR3aa: CASSHYRDRDRQPQHF
CDR3nt: TGTGCCAGCTCTCACTACCGGGACAGGGACCGGCAGCCCCAGCATTTT

j_gene: TRBJ2-2
v_gene: TRBV7-9
abundance: few
d_gene: -
CDR3aa: CASSLRTGELFF
CDR3nt: TGTGCCAGCAGCTTGAGGACCGGGGAGCTGTTTTTT

j_gene: TRBJ2-2
v_gene: TRBV9
abundance: -
d_gene: -
CDR3aa: CASSVGTNTGELFF
CDR3nt: TGTGCCAGCAGCGTGGGCACAAACACCGGGGAGCTGTTTTTT

j_gene: TRBJ1-3
v_gene: TRBV6-1
abundance: -
d_gene: -
CDR3aa: CASSEEGGNSGNTIYF
CDR3nt: TGTGCCAGCAGTGAAGAAGGAGGTAACTCTGGAAACACCATATATTTT

j_gene: TRBJ2-6
v_gene: TRBV28
abundance: once
d_gene: -
CDR3aa: CASSLPGVSGANVLTF
CDR3nt: TGTGCCAGCAGTCTGCCAGGTGTGAGTGGGGCCAACGTCCTGACTTTC

j_gene: TRBJ2-5
v_gene: TRBV6-5
abundance: -
d_gene: -
CDR3aa: CASSSQVGGAQETQYF
CDR3nt: TGTGCCAGCAGTTCGCAAGTTGGAGGGGCCCAAGAGACCCAGTACTTC

j_gene: TRBJ2-1
v_gene: TRBV28
abundance: -
d_gene: TRBD1
CDR3aa: CASSEPGQGKYEQFF
CDR3nt: TGTGCCAGCTCGGAACCGGGACAGGGAAAGTATGAGCAGTTCTTC

j_gene: TRBJ1-1
v_gene: TRBV28
abundance: few
d_gene: -
CDR3aa: CASSFIDRKNTEAFF
CDR3nt: TGTGCCAGCAGTTTTATAGACAGGAAGAACACTGAAGCTTTCTTT

j_gene: TRBJ2-7
v_gene: TRBV4-3
abundance: -
d_gene: TRBD2
CDR3aa: CASSQDGGSEQYF
CDR3nt: TGCGCCAGCAGCCAAGACGGGGGGTCCGAGCAGTACTTC

j_gene: TRBJ1-1
v_gene: TRBV27
abundance: -
d_gene: -
CDR3aa: CASSRAGEGLRSTEAFF
CDR3nt: TGTGCCAGCAGCCGGGCGGGAGAGGGGCTTAGGAGCACTGAAGCTTTCTTT

j_gene: TRBJ2-2
v_gene: TRBV5-1
abundance: -
d_gene: TRBD2
CDR3aa: CASSPDGGDAGELFF
CDR3nt: TGCGCCAGCAGCCCGGATGGGGGGGATGCCGGGGAGCTGTTTTTT

j_gene: TRBJ1-4
v_gene: TRBV5-4
abundance: -
d_gene: TRBD1
CDR3aa: CASSLRQGDEKLFF
CDR3nt: TGTGCCAGCAGCTTAAGACAGGGGGATGAAAAACTGTTTTTT

j_gene: TRBJ2-5
v_gene: TRBV30
abundance: -
d_gene: TRBD1
CDR3aa: CAWSGQGSGPKTRKQETQYF
CDR3nt: TGTGCCTGGAGTGGACAGGGTTCGGGACCTAAGACACGGAAACAAGAGACCCAGTACTTC

j_gene: TRBJ1-5
v_gene: TRBV5-6
abundance: -
d_gene: -
CDR3aa: CASSPGGKGGQPQHF
CDR3nt: TGTGCCAGCAGCCCGGGAGGGAAGGGAGGTCAGCCCCAGCATTTT

j_gene: TRBJ2-2
v_gene: TRBV4-3
abundance: few
d_gene: -
CDR3aa: CASSQDLRQTNTGELFF
CDR3nt: TGCGCCAGCAGCCAAGACCTAAGACAGACGAACACCGGGGAGCTGTTTTTT

j_gene: TRBJ2-7
v_gene: TRBV5-5
abundance: -
d_gene: TRBD1
CDR3aa: CASSLDPGGPYEQYF
CDR3nt: TGTGCCAGCAGCTTGGACCCAGGGGGTCCCTACGAGCAGTACTTC

j_gene: TRBJ1-1
v_gene: TRBV18
abundance: -
d_gene: -
CDR3aa: CASSQGQLNTEAFF
CDR3nt: TGTGCCAGCTCACAGGGACAATTGAACACTGAAGCTTTCTTT

j_gene: TRBJ2-5
v_gene: TRBV5-4
abundance: -
d_gene: TRBD2
CDR3aa: CASSPWGGQETQYF
CDR3nt: TGTGCCAGCAGCCCTTGGGGGGGACAAGAGACCCAGTACTTC

j_gene: TRBJ1-2
v_gene: TRBV2
abundance: -
d_gene: -
CDR3aa: CASSELGHNYGYTF
CDR3nt: TGTGCCAGCAGTGAGTTGGGGCACAACTATGGCTACACCTTC

j_gene: TRBJ1-4
v_gene: TRBV7-9
abundance: -
d_gene: -
CDR3aa: CASSQTLRGATNEKLFF
CDR3nt: TGTGCCAGCAGCCAAACCCTGCGGGGTGCAACTAATGAAAAACTGTTTTTT

j_gene: TRBJ2-1
v_gene: TRBV29-1
abundance: -
d_gene: -
CDR3aa: CSVEVSNYNEQFF
CDR3nt: TGCAGCGTTGAAGTGAGCAATTACAATGAGCAGTTCTTC

j_gene: TRBJ2-7
v_gene: TRBV27
abundance: -
d_gene: -
CDR3aa: CASSFGQSYEQYF
CDR3nt: TGTGCCAGCAGTTTCGGACAGTCCTACGAGCAGTACTTC

j_gene: TRBJ1-1
v_gene: TRBV6-6
abundance: -
d_gene: -
CDR3aa: CASSYSRGLNTEAFF
CDR3nt: TGTGCCAGCAGTTACTCAAGGGGTTTGAACACTGAAGCTTTCTTT

j_gene: TRBJ2-1
v_gene: TRBV6-4
abundance: -
d_gene: TRBD2
CDR3aa: CASSDSKRESNEQFF
CDR3nt: TGTGCCAGCAGTGACTCGAAGCGGGAGTCCAATGAGCAGTTCTTC

j_gene: TRBJ2-7
v_gene: TRBV7-9
abundance: once
d_gene: TRBD1
CDR3aa: CASSSKGSVGKGAFEQYF
CDR3nt: TGTGCCAGCAGCTCTAAGGGCAGCGTAGGGAAGGGGGCGTTCGAGCAGTACTTC

j_gene: TRBJ2-2
v_gene: TRBV11-2
abundance: -
d_gene: -
CDR3aa: CASRQTGTNTGELFF
CDR3nt: TGTGCCAGCAGACAAACAGGGACGAACACCGGGGAGCTGTTTTTT

j_gene: TRBJ2-1
v_gene: TRBV10-3
abundance: -
d_gene: TRBD2
CDR3aa: CAISIAGVGNEQFF
CDR3nt: TGTGCCATCAGTATAGCGGGAGTCGGGAATGAGCAGTTCTTC

j_gene: TRBJ2-7
v_gene: TRBV10-3
abundance: -
d_gene: TRBD2
CDR3aa: CAIRGTSGYEQYF
CDR3nt: TGTGCCATCAGAGGGACTAGCGGCTACGAGCAGTACTTC

j_gene: TRBJ1-1
v_gene: TRBV2
abundance: -
d_gene: TRBD1
CDR3aa: CASSPPDRGNTEAFF
CDR3nt: TGTGCCAGCAGTCCACCCGACAGGGGTAACACTGAAGCTTTCTTT

j_gene: TRBJ2-7
v_gene: TRBV21-1
abundance: -
d_gene: -
CDR3aa: CASPRGQGAYEQYF
CDR3nt: TGTGCCAGCCCCAGGGGGCAGGGGGCGTACGAGCAGTACTTC

j_gene: TRBJ2-2
v_gene: TRBV19
abundance: -
d_gene: TRBD2
CDR3aa: CASSIGTSVGELFF
CDR3nt: TGTGCCAGTAGTATTGGTACTAGCGTCGGGGAGCTGTTTTTT

j_gene: TRBJ1-1
v_gene: TRBV5-4
abundance: few
d_gene: -
CDR3aa: CASSRIEGVSEAFF
CDR3nt: TGTGCCAGCAGCCGTATCGAGGGGGTCTCTGAAGCTTTCTTT

j_gene: TRBJ1-1
v_gene: TRBV28
abundance: -
d_gene: TRBD1
CDR3aa: CASTTDREGTEAFF
CDR3nt: TGTGCCAGCACGACGGACAGGGAGGGGACTGAAGCTTTCTTC

j_gene: TRBJ2-2
v_gene: TRBV28
abundance: -
d_gene: TRBD2
CDR3aa: CASSFLAGSGGELFF
CDR3nt: TGTGCCAGCAGTTTTCTAGCGGGATCGGGCGGGGAGCTGTTTTTT

j_gene: TRBJ2-1
v_gene: TRBV28
abundance: -
d_gene: TRBD2
CDR3aa: CASIPPGLSYNEQFF
CDR3nt: TGTGCCAGCATCCCCCCGGGACTATCCTACAATGAGCAGTTCTTC